This T cell receptor (beta chain) was retrieved from a study of response to subunit inactivated influenza vaccine. General study points: Seasonal influenza vaccination, on each occasion, was suggested by the authors to recruit few new T cells.

Germline trimming cut 1 base from V and 4 bases from J; bases unmatched to any gene: 9. Germline V CDR1 and CDR2: MGHRA, YSYEKL. The CDR3 totals 17 residues. TCRdb ran MiXCR on the RT-PCR reads and lists one entry per CDR3 protein. The data show 700,000 to 900,000 distinct CDR3 sequences, around 20% seen once. This clonotype came up a few times. Its matching antigen is unknown. The chain carries TRBV4-1 and TRBJ1-3, with 8 bases aligning to TRBD1. The sequence derives from a man aged 45-65 years who received an inactivated influenza vaccine. The sample was PBMCs from blood, taken about 5 days after vaccination. The CDR3: CASSQGLVRGRGNTIYF. The CDR3 DNA is TGCGCCAGCAGCCAAGGATTGGTCAGGGGGCGAGGAAACACCATATATTTT.